This entry lists 12 T cell receptor beta chains sequenced from one sample in a study of technical replicates of blood from a few donors (dated by TCRdb to the late 2010s). Preparation of the library involved the immunoSEQ multiplex PCR assay. TCRdb's version of the immuneACCESS table is confined to in-frame rearrangements and falls short of the full clone set. An unresolved V gene accounts for under half of the shortfall where checked; the remainder is of unknown origin. Present in this sample are over 75,000 clones, around 95% of which were seen just once. In total, the top ten clones hold about 0.21% of the sample. The specimen was T cells isolated from PBMCs. These receptors were taken from a human donor in good health.

J is TRBJ2-7 and V is TRBV25-1, with unresolved D. CDR1 is MGHDK, CDR2 SYGVNS, per germline. CDR3 length: 12 amino acids. V was shortened by 8 bases and J by 7 bases, with 15 bases between the two germline ends. The CDR3 DNA is TGTGCCAGCCAATCATCCTTCGGGGAGCAGTACTTC. This encodes CASQSSFGEQYF.

The rearrangement joins TRBV7-9 to TRBJ1-2; TRBD1 agrees at 10 bases. Germline CDR1 reads SEHNR; CDR2 reads FQNEAQ (reference sequence). The CDR3 covers 16 residues. Losses at the gene ends were 1 base for V and 2 bases for J; bases not matched to a gene: 4. The CDR3 here is CASSLEDRGPNYGYTF. CDR3 sequence (DNA): TGTGCCAGCAGCTTAGAAGACAGGGGGCCCAACTATGGCTACACCTTC.

V is TRBV5-4 and J is TRBJ2-1, with 7 bases that match TRBD2. V dropped 2 bases and J dropped 6; count of bases not matched to a gene: 14. The CDR3 consists of 17 residues. Germline V gene lookup returns CDR1 SGHNT and CDR2 YYREEE (reference sequence). CDR3 in amino acids: CASSFGAGEPESNEQFF. CDR3 nucleotides: TGTGCCAGCAGCTTCGGTGCGGGGGAGCCGGAAAGCAATGAGCAGTTCTTC.

This chain joins TRBV5-4 and TRBJ2-7, with a possible D match to TRBD1 (6 bases). Germline V CDR1 and CDR2: SGHNT, YYREEE (reference sequence). The CDR3 length is 13 residues. The CDR3 loop is CLYRVQGSYEQYF. CDR3 nucleotide sequence: TGTCTTTATAGGGTACAGGGCTCCTACGAGCAGTACTTC.

The rearrangement links TRBV7-9 to TRBJ1-2; D is uncertain. The CDR3 runs 14 residues. Germline CDR1 reads SEHNR; CDR2 reads FQNEAQ (reference sequence). Trimming stripped 5 bases from V and 2 bases from J, with 12 bases between. The CDR3 is CASSPYTGNYGYTF. The CDR3 bases are TGTGCCAGCAGCCCGTACACGGGGAACTATGGCTACACCTTC.

This clone was counted once. The rearrangement uses TRBV28 and TRBJ2-2, with TRBD1 as a possible D gene (5 bases). Trimming pared 6 bases from V and 4 bases from J, leaving 9 bases between. The CDR3 covers 13 residues. Germline V gene data show CDR1 as MDHEN and CDR2 as SYDVKM. As DNA, the CDR3 is TGTGCCAGCAGGGATAGGGGCACCGGGGAGCTGTTTTTT. Its translation: CASRDRGTGELFF. The full variable domain, with the rest looked up from reference TRBV28 and TRBJ2-2, is DVKVTQSSRYLVKRTGEKVFLECVQDMDHENMFWYRQDPGLGLRLIYFSYDVKMKEKGDIPEGYSVSREKKERFSLILESASTNQTSMYLCASRDRGTGELFFGEGSRLTVL.

V usage is TRBV27 and J usage is TRBJ2-1; no definite D call. CDR1 and CDR2 from the germline V gene are MNHEY and SMNVEV (reference sequence). This CDR3 spans 15 amino acids. The V and J ends lost 4 bases and 5 bases respectively, with 15 bases between them. CDR3 residues: CASSWRATLDNEQFF. The CDR3 DNA is TGTGCCAGCAGTTGGCGCGCGACATTAGACAATGAGCAGTTCTTC.

The sample holds one count of this clone. The rearrangement joins TRBV14 to TRBJ1-1; D call uncertain. Trimming cost V 3 bases and J 5 bases, with 10 bases left between them. In germline, CDR1 is SGHDN, CDR2 FVKESK. The CDR3 runs to 13 residues. The CDR3 here is CASSQDRETEAFF. The CDR3 bases are TGTGCCAGCAGCCAGGACCGGGAGACTGAAGCTTTCTTT.

The chain couples TRBV18 to TRBJ2-3, with TRBD2 matching 8 bases. The CDR3 is 15 residues long. J lost 2 bases, V lost 1 base, and 2 bases had no gene match. Looked up from germline, CDR1 is KGHSH and CDR2 is LQKENI. CDR3 residues: CASSPLAGITDTQYF. The CDR3 nucleotides are TGTGCCAGCTCACCACTAGCGGGGATCACAGATACGCAGTATTTT. Based on the CDR3 plus reference TRBV18 and TRBJ2-3, the full variable domain is NAGVMQNPRHLVRRRGQEARLRCSPMKGHSHVYWYRQLPEEGLKFMVYLQKENIIDESGMPKERFSAEFPKEGPSILRIQQVVRGDSAAYFCASSPLAGITDTQYFGPGTRLTVL.

The J gene is TRBJ2-2, the V gene TRBV5-1; 10 bases agree with TRBD2. The germline V gene encodes CDR1 SGHRS and CDR2 YFSETQ. Losses at the gene ends were 5 bases for V and 4 bases for J; bases not matched to a gene: 8. This CDR3 is 16 amino acids long. The CDR3 protein is CASRIPGLAVTGELFF. In nucleotides, the CDR3 is TGCGCCAGCAGGATTCCCGGACTAGCGGTCACCGGGGAGCTGTTTTTT.

The J gene is TRBJ2-7, the V gene TRBV2; 8 bases match TRBD2. V lost 6 bases to trimming and J lost 3 bases; unmatched junction nucleotides: 10. CDR1 and CDR2 from the germline V gene are SNHLY and FYNNEI. This CDR3 comprises 15 residues. The CDR3 region is CASSYQLAVFYEQYF. For the CDR3, the DNA is TGTGCCAGCAGCTACCAACTAGCGGTGTTCTACGAGCAGTACTTC.

V usage is TRBV4-1 and J usage is TRBJ1-3; 8 bases map to TRBD1. The CDR3 runs to 20 residues. Losses at the gene ends were 3 bases for V and 0 bases for J; bases not matched to a gene: 16. Germline V gives CDR1 MGHRA, CDR2 YSYEKL. The CDR3 is CASSQRSRDRWFFSGNTIYF. CDR3 bases: TGCGCCAGCAGCCAGAGGAGCCGGGACAGGTGGTTTTTCTCTGGAAACACCATATATTTT.